This TCR beta chain was found in a study of blood T cells in healthy people across ages. A second roughly 6 to 12 cycle PCR used barcoded and J-beta primers. TCRdb re-analysed the 5' RACE reads in MiXCR, keeping a single row per CDR3 protein. Among about 970,000 distinct CDR3 sequences listed, 51% were seen once. Each donor gave approximately 9.1 milliliters of peripheral blood. For this clonotype: No antigen is known for it. Compared with germline, one end of the junction differs, possibly owing to a read error.

Study-level results: The study lacked donor CMV status, which possibly confounded expanded clonotype changes.

There are 12 residues in the CDR3. The germline CDR1 and CDR2 sequences are DFQATT and SNEGSKA (reference sequence). The chain combines TRBV20-1 with TRBJ1-1; D is unclear. Source material: blood. This clonotype was obtained from a woman in her sixties or seventies in good health. The DNA of the CDR3 is TGCAGTGCTAGAACTACAAACACTGGAGCTTTCTTT. Translated, it gives CSARTTNTGAFF.